The 22 T cell receptor beta chains in this list originate from one sample, sequenced in a study of brain metastases from non-small cell lung cancer. Profiled with immunoSEQ multiplex PCR; TCRdb holds only in-frame clones, not every one. The sample comprises roughly 4,000 clones, about 86% of which are singletons, and under 6.5% rests with the top ten. Sequencing used tumor-adjacent normal tissue. These receptor sequences come from a donor at least 40 years old with non-small cell lung cancer.

There are a few counts of this clone. The sample contains more than one DNA sequence encoding this CDR3. V is TRBV27 and J is TRBJ1-1; D unclear. The CDR3 covers 13 residues. V was trimmed by 4 bases and J by 2 bases, leaving 8 bases between them. Germline V gene sequence: CDR1 MNHEY, CDR2 SMNVEV (reference sequence). Here the CDR3 DNA reads TGTGCCAGCAGTTCGGGAGGTAACACTGAAGCTTTCTTT. Its protein is CASSSGGNTEAFF.

DNA for the CDR3: TGTGCCAGCAGCCAAGCCCCAATAGCGGGAGGGCCTCTCGCAGATACGCAGTATTTT. This codes for CASSQAPIAGGPLADTQYF. The chain links TRBV4-2 to TRBJ2-3; 11 nucleotides align to TRBD2. From germline, CDR1 is LGHNA and CDR2 YNFKEQ. Germline trimming cut 1 base from V and 4 bases from J; bases unmatched to any gene: 13. CDR3 length: 19 residues.

This clone has just a few counts. The V gene is TRBV19, the J gene TRBJ2-3; D unresolved. The CDR3 runs to 13 residues. The V gene's germline CDR1 is LNHDA and CDR2 SQIVND (reference sequence). Trimming pared 6 bases from V and 2 bases from J, leaving 9 bases between. The DNA of the CDR3 is TGTGCCAGTAGCCATACGATCACAGATACGCAGTATTTT. Translating it yields CASSHTITDTQYF.

The V call is TRBV29-1, the J call TRBJ2-7; 13 nucleotides align to TRBD2. With V trimmed by 4 bases and J by 3 bases, 6 bases remained unmatched. CDR3 length equals 15 residues. Germline V gives CDR1 SQVTM, CDR2 ANQGSEA. The CDR3 DNA reads as TGCAGCGTTGCAGCGGGACTAGCGGGAATCTACGAGCAGTACTTC. Translated: CSVAAGLAGIYEQYF.

Notes on this clone: One end of the junction fails to match germline, which may point to a read error. The rearrangement uses TRBV9 and TRBJ2-7, with 7 positions matching TRBD2. This CDR3 is built from 17 residues. The germline V gene encodes CDR1 SGDLS and CDR2 YYNGEE. The CDR3 is CASSVGVTVLANYKQYF. The CDR3 nucleotides are TGTGCCAGCAGCGTAGGGGTCACGGTACTAGCGAACTACAAGCAGTACTTC.

The chain links TRBV18 to TRBJ1-2, with TRBD1 matching 7 bases. The CDR3 loop spans 16 amino acids. V gave up 3 bases and J gave up 5 bases; unmatched junction bases: 12. Germline V gene data show CDR1 as KGHSH and CDR2 as LQKENI. The chain's CDR3 is CASSPFSAQGEYGYTF. DNA for the CDR3: TGTGCCAGCTCACCTTTCAGCGCGCAGGGGGAATATGGCTACACCTTC.

This clone was detected only once. This chain joins TRBV3-1 (or the pseudogene TRBV3-2) and TRBJ2-7; 9 bases are shared with TRBD2. The trim removed 1 base at V and 2 bases at J, leaving 15 bases unmatched. In germline, CDR1 is LGHDT, CDR2 YNNKEL (reference sequence). CDR3 length: 19 residues. Written as DNA, the CDR3 is TGTGCCAGCAGCCAAGTCACGCTAGCGGGGAGCAACCCAACCTACGAGCAGTACTTC. This translates into CASSQVTLAGSNPTYEQYF.

The rearrangement links TRBV7-9 to TRBJ1-3, with TRBD1 as a possible D gene (5 bases). Germline values: CDR1 SEHNR, CDR2 FQNEAQ (reference sequence). Deletions cut 1 base from V and 5 bases from J, with 18 bases between. The CDR3 contains 17 residues. For the CDR3, the DNA is TGTGCCAGCAGCTTAGAGGGTCGGGGCGGTCTGAGAAACACCATATATTTT. This codes for CASSLEGRGGLRNTIYF.

The chain employs TRBV15 and TRBJ2-3; D perhaps matches TRBD2 (5 bases). This CDR3 spans 11 amino acids. CDR1 is LNHNV and CDR2 is YYDKDF in the germline V gene (reference sequence). Trimming cost V 4 bases and J 9 bases, with 8 bases left between them. For the CDR3, the DNA is TGTGCCACCAGCAACGGGATAACGCAGTATTTT. Translating gives CATSNGITQYF. Combining the CDR3 with reference TRBV15 and TRBJ2-3 gives the whole variable domain DAMVIQNPRYQVTQFGKPVTLSCSQTLNHNVMYWYQQKSSQAPKLLFHYYDKDFNNEADTPDNFQSRRPNTSFCFLDIRSPGLGDTAMYLCATSNGITQYFGPGTRLTVL.

V and J are TRBV9 and TRBJ1-6, with D unresolved. The CDR3 spans 13 residues. Between the trimmed V and J ends, which lost 0 bases and 5 bases, there was a span of 3 bases. CDR1 SGDLS and CDR2 YYNGEE come from the germline V gene. Here the CDR3 DNA reads TGTGCCAGCAGCGTAGGCCATAATTCACCCCTCCACTTT. This translates into CASSVGHNSPLHF.

The chain recombines TRBV9 with TRBJ1-3; D is undetermined. Germline V lookup: CDR1 SGDLS, CDR2 YYNGEE. The CDR3 is 14 amino acids. V gave up 4 bases and J gave up 2 bases, with 10 bases separating them. Written as DNA, the CDR3 is TGTGCCAGCAGCCCCGAGGGAACTGGAAACACCATATATTTT. Protein: CASSPEGTGNTIYF.

This chain connects TRBV29-1 to TRBJ1-1; perhaps TRBD1 as D (6 bases). The V end was cut by 4 bases, the J end by 3 bases, with 12 bases between. Germline loops: CDR1 SQVTM, CDR2 ANQGSEA. This CDR3 comprises 13 residues. CDR3 residues: CSVVTGTHTEAFF. Here the CDR3 DNA reads TGCAGCGTTGTAACAGGGACCCACACTGAAGCTTTCTTT.

V gene TRBV10-2 combines with J gene TRBJ2-5; the D gene is possibly TRBD1 (6 bases). The V gene's germline CDR1 is WSHSY and CDR2 SAAADI. Trimming stripped 9 bases from V and 6 bases from J, with 14 bases between. The CDR3 extends over 12 amino acids. CDR3 amino acids: CASSTGPKTQYF. The CDR3 nucleotides are TGCGCCAGTAGCACAGGGCCCAAGACCCAGTACTTC.

This sequence joins TRBV6-2 or TRBV6-3 and TRBJ2-5, with D maybe TRBD1 (6 bases). Germline-derived CDR1 and CDR2 are MNHEY and SVGEGT. CDR3 length equals 19 residues. V lost 5 bases, J lost 2 bases, and 27 bases lay in between. The CDR3 DNA reads as TGTGCCAGCAGTCCCCCCCCAGGGGTATGGCGGACCCTGCAAGAGACCCAGTACTTC. As protein: CASSPPPGVWRTLQETQYF.

The rearrangement links TRBV15 to TRBJ1-6; TRBD1 is a possible D gene (5 bases). Trimming removed 5 bases from V and 0 bases from J, with 14 bases in between. This CDR3 contains 17 residues. Germline-derived CDR1 and CDR2 are LNHNV and YYDKDF (reference sequence). The chain's CDR3 is CATSWDGMSSYNSPLHF. CDR3 DNA: TGTGCCACCAGCTGGGACGGCATGAGCTCCTATAATTCACCCCTCCACTTT. Looking up the rest from reference TRBV15 and TRBJ1-6 gives the full variable domain: DAMVIQNPRYQVTQFGKPVTLSCSQTLNHNVMYWYQQKSSQAPKLLFHYYDKDFNNEADTPDNFQSRRPNTSFCFLDIRSPGLGDTAMYLCATSWDGMSSYNSPLHFGNGTRLTVT.

The V gene is TRBV23-1, the J gene TRBJ2-2; 9 bases agree with TRBD1. TRBV23-1 is an ORF, and what it does is uncertain. The ends lost 0 bases at V and 2 bases at J; junction bases unmatched: 10. The CDR3 runs 19 residues. The chain's CDR3 is CASSQSPEGDRENTGELFF. CDR3 coding DNA: TGCGCCAGCAGTCAATCACCCGAAGGGGACAGGGAAAACACCGGGGAGCTGTTTTTT.

The chain joins TRBV30 to TRBJ2-5; TRBD2 is a possible D gene (6 bases). This CDR3 region has 12 residues. V gave up 2 bases and J gave up 5 bases, with 9 bases separating them. The germline gives CDR1 GTSNPN, CDR2 SVGIG (reference sequence). The CDR3 DNA is TGTGCCTGGAGTTTCGCGGGGGAGACCCAGTACTTC. Protein sequence: CAWSFAGETQYF.

This rearrangement joins TRBV10-3 to TRBJ2-1; 15 nucleotides align to TRBD2. The CDR3 is 20 residues long. Germline assignment: CDR1 ENHRY and CDR2 SYGVKD. V was clipped by 7 bases and J by 1 base; unmatched bases: 14. This CDR3 is CAITQGLAGGPGPSYNEQFF. The CDR3 nucleotides are TGTGCCATCACCCAAGGACTAGCGGGAGGGCCTGGGCCGTCCTACAATGAGCAGTTCTTC.

V usage is TRBV19 and J usage is TRBJ2-3, with no clear D. The CDR3 loop spans 13 amino acids. V lost 1 base and J 4 bases, leaving 6 bases between the germline ends. Germline lookup yields CDR1 LNHDA and CDR2 SQIVND (reference sequence). DNA for the CDR3: TGTGCCAGTAGTATAGTCAAGGCAGATACGCAGTATTTT. Its translation: CASSIVKADTQYF.

In DNA, the CDR3 is TGTGCCAGCAGCTTGGAATGGGACAGGGGGCGCGTTGGCTACACCTTC. Translated: CASSLEWDRGRVGYTF. This chain joins TRBV7-2 and TRBJ1-2, with 12 positions matching TRBD1. The CDR3 has 16 residues. After removal of 3 bases from V and 7 bases from J, the junction contained 9 bases not matched to a gene. Germline V gives CDR1 SGHTA, CDR2 FQGNSA.

The sample holds one count of this clone. This chain links TRBV28 with TRBJ1-1; D may be TRBD1 (6 bases). Germline CDR1 reads MDHEN; CDR2 reads SYDVKM. The CDR3 runs 14 residues. V lost 6 bases, J lost 5 bases, and 16 bases lay in between. The CDR3 sequence: CASSPPQGWTEAFF. CDR3 DNA sequence: TGTGCCAGCAGCCCTCCACAGGGCTGGACTGAAGCTTTCTTT. Drawing the rest from reference TRBV28 and TRBJ1-1, the complete variable domain is DVKVTQSSRYLVKRTGEKVFLECVQDMDHENMFWYRQDPGLGLRLIYFSYDVKMKEKGDIPEGYSVSREKKERFSLILESASTNQTSMYLCASSPPQGWTEAFFGQGTRLTVV.

The V call is TRBV7-2, the J call TRBJ1-5, with D unresolved. This CDR3 is built from 12 residues. Between the trimmed V and J ends, which lost 5 bases and 2 bases, there was a span of 4 bases. Germline V gene sequence: CDR1 SGHTA, CDR2 FQGNSA. The CDR3 DNA reads as TGTGCCAGCAGCCAGGGCAATCAGCCCCAGCATTTT. Its protein is CASSQGNQPQHF. Full variable domain (outside the CDR3, taken from reference TRBV7-2 and TRBJ1-5): GAGVSQSPSNKVTEKGKDVELRCDPISGHTALYWYRQSLGQGLEFLIYFQGNSAPDKSGLPSDRFSAERTGGSVSTLTIQRTQQEDSAVYLCASSQGNQPQHFGDGTRLSIL.